The source of this TCR beta chain is a study of T cells in localized non-small cell lung cancer. The CDR3 length is 16 residues. The V gene end was trimmed by 1 base and the J gene end by 2 bases; junction bases not matched to a gene: 3. Germline CDR1 and CDR2: SGHDN and FVKESK. Notes on the study in general: A raised T cell density in blood coincided with lengthier overall survival. Among the top 100 tumor clones, a median 57 appeared in adjacent lung.

The assay was immunoSEQ multiplex PCR, and TCRdb's table has in-frame clones only and misses some. The table includes 10,000 or so clones, about 91% detected once. On this clone: No antigen is known for it.

The sample in question was peripheral blood, obtained before any cancer treatment. The chain carries TRBV14 and TRBJ2-3; TRBD2 aligns across 10 bases. The receptor's source is a woman between 40 and 69 years old with stage I squamous cell lung carcinoma. DNA of the CDR3: TGTGCCAGCAGCCAAGTAAGCGGGGGGGCCACAGATACGCAGTATTTT. Protein: CASSQVSGGATDTQYF.